The sequence of this T cell receptor beta chain was determined in a study of early stage breast cancer tumors. The data were produced by immunoSEQ multiplex PCR, yet TCRdb's version contains in-frame clones alone and is incomplete. Among about 30,000 clones, roughly four fifths were seen once, and the ten largest hold around 10%. V dropped 4 bases and J dropped 6 bases, with 16 bases sitting between them. The CDR3 totals 15 residues. Looked up from germline, CDR1 is SGDLS and CDR2 is YYNGEE. This chain joins TRBV9 and TRBJ2-2; weak D call: TRBD2 (5 bases). This TCR was sampled from a person aged 25 to 39 with breast cancer. The specimen sequenced was breast tumor tissue. The CDR3 region is CASSQGLQLAGELFF. CDR3 bases: TGTGCCAGCAGCCAAGGACTCCAATTGGCCGGGGAGCTGTTTTTT.